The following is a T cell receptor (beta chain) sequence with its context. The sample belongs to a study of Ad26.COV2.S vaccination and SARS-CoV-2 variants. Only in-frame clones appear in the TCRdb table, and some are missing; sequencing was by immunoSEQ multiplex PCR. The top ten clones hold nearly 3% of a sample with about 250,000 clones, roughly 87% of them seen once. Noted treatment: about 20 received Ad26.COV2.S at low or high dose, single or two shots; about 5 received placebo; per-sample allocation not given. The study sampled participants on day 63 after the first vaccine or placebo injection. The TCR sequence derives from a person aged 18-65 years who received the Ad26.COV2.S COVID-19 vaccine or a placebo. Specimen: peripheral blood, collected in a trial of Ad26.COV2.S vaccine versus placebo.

The CDR3 DNA follows: TGTGCCAGCAGCTTATCCCCGACTAGGGGCAATGAGCAGTTCTTC. Protein product: CASSLSPTRGNEQFF. V and J are TRBV4-2 and TRBJ2-1; tentative D call: TRBD2 (6 bases). The CDR3 is 15 residues long. Trimming stripped 5 bases from V and 6 bases from J, with 17 bases between. The germline gives CDR1 LGHNA, CDR2 YNFKEQ.